The 27 T cell receptor beta chains in this list originate from one sample, sequenced in a study of metastatic and nonmetastatic thyroid tumors. All patients were untreated before thyroid surgery. Using MiXCR, TCRdb re-called clones from the PCR reads. The data contain fewer than 12,000 clones, 12% of them singletons. Source material: blood. The receptors derive from a female donor with papillary thyroid cancer or a benign thyroid nodule (not recorded which). Some clones in this sample may be carry-over from other donors' samples.

This chain links TRBV30 with TRBJ2-3, with no clear D. The CDR3 consists of 15 residues. CDR1 and CDR2 (germline): GTSNPN, SVGIG (reference sequence). V was clipped by 4 bases and J by 5 bases, with 19 bases between them. The CDR3 sequence is CAWTDGGILIDTQYF. The CDR3 bases are TGTGCCTGGACCGACGGCGGTATTTTGATAGATACGCAGTATTTT.

Ten or more counts support this clone. The chain carries TRBV20-1 and TRBJ2-7, with 12 bases matching TRBD2. The CDR3 spans 15 residues. The V gene end was trimmed by 0 bases and the J gene end by 6 bases; junction bases not matched to a gene: 6. In germline, CDR1 is DFQATT, CDR2 SNEGSKA (reference sequence). Written as DNA, the CDR3 is TGCAGTGCTAGAGATGCTAGCGGGAGGGCCGGCGAGCAGTACTTC. Its translation: CSARDASGRAGEQYF.

In this sample, this clone is medium-sized. The chain combines TRBV11-3 with TRBJ2-1; possibly TRBD2 for D (6 bases). Germline V gives CDR1 SGHNT, CDR2 YENEEA. V lost 5 bases, J lost 8 bases, and 22 bases lay in between. The CDR3 length is 16 residues. The CDR3 nucleotides read TGTGCCAGCAGCCGCCGCCCGGGGGACCCCCCCGATGAGCAGTTCTTC. Translated, it gives CASSRRPGDPPDEQFF.

CDR3 amino acids: CASSQGPILAGFNEQFF. The CDR3 DNA reads TGCGCCAGCAGCCAAGGACCAATTCTAGCGGGCTTCAATGAGCAGTTCTTC. The chain has TRBV4-1 and TRBJ2-1; 8 nucleotides match TRBD2. This CDR3 comprises 17 residues. V gave up 1 base and J gave up 6 bases; unmatched junction bases: 11. Germline-derived CDR1 and CDR2 are MGHRA and YSYEKL.

This clone came up a few times. This chain joins TRBV12-3 or TRBV12-4 and TRBJ2-7, with TRBD1 matching 7 bases. After removal of 6 bases from V and 7 bases from J, the junction contained 15 bases not matched to a gene. This CDR3 has 15 amino acids. The CDR3 coding sequence is TGTGCCAGCAGCCGTTGGGGACAGACCTCAATGGAGCAGTACTTC. It specifies CASSRWGQTSMEQYF.

Many counts were recorded for this clone. The V call is TRBV2, the J call TRBJ1-4, with 9 bases matching TRBD1. CDR1 and CDR2 from the germline V gene are SNHLY and FYNNEI. This CDR3 has 14 residues. Trimming cost V 9 bases and J 8 bases; bases outside gene matches: 10. CDR3 amino acids: CASIPGQGSEKLFF. CDR3 nucleotides: TGTGCCAGTATTCCGGGACAGGGATCCGAAAAACTGTTTTTT.

Remarks on this clone: At one end the junction does not follow the germline gene, possibly because of a read error. J is TRBJ2-7 and V is TRBV29-1, with unresolved D. The CDR3 sequence is 11 residues long. Germline CDR1 is SQVTM and CDR2 is ANQGSEA. CDR3 nucleotides: TGCAGCGTTTATGCCTTCTACGATCAGTACTTC. It yields the protein CSVYAFYDQYF.

By sample share, this clone is medium-sized. CDR3 sequence: CASSTTGGGEQYF. The CDR3 coding sequence is TGTGCCAGCAGCACGACAGGGGGCGGCGAGCAGTACTTC. V usage is TRBV7-3 and J usage is TRBJ2-7; 10 bases match TRBD1. The CDR3 covers 13 residues. Unmatched junction bases numbered 4, after V lost 5 bases and J lost 6 bases. Germline V gene lookup returns CDR1 SGHTA and CDR2 FQGTGA.

This clone was observed many times. V and J are TRBV5-6 and TRBJ1-6, with D unresolved. V lost 4 bases to trimming and J lost 10 bases, with 15 bases between them. This CDR3 comprises 14 residues. Germline V lookup: CDR1 SGHDT, CDR2 YYEEEE. Here the CDR3 DNA reads TGTGCCAGCAGCCCCGCCGAGCACCGGTCACCCCTCCACTTT. Its translation is CASSPAEHRSPLHF.

This clone appeared many times. The V call is TRBV5-4, the J call TRBJ1-2, with D possibly matching TRBD1 (6 bases). The CDR3 covers 17 residues. Germline CDR1 is SGHNT and CDR2 is YYREEE (reference sequence). The ends were cut back, 0 bases at V and 2 bases at J, with 17 bases in the middle. In DNA, the CDR3 is TGTGCCAGCAGCTTGGGTGGGGGCGGTTTTCGGAACTATGGCTACACCTTC. It translates to CASSLGGGGFRNYGYTF.

Judged by abundance, this clone is medium-sized. CDR3 in amino acids: CASSYSGGEQFF. The DNA for the CDR3 is TGTGCCAGCAGTTACTCGGGAGGTGAGCAGTTCTTC. V and J are TRBV6-5 and TRBJ2-1, with D possibly matching TRBD2 (6 bases). V was clipped by 0 bases and J by 9 bases, with 6 bases between them. The germline CDR1 and CDR2 sequences are MNHEY and SVGAGI. CDR3 length: 12 residues.

By share of the sample, this clone is medium-sized. The V call is TRBV2, the J call TRBJ1-2; no definite D call. Germline CDR1 is SNHLY and CDR2 is FYNNEI. Trimming took 4 bases from V and 2 from J, leaving 5 bases between them. The CDR3 is 12 residues long. The CDR3 DNA follows: TGTGCCAGCAGTGCTACAAACTATGGCTACACCTTC. Protein: CASSATNYGYTF.

Ten or more counts support this clone. The chain uses TRBV20-1 and TRBJ2-5; 7 nucleotides match TRBD2. The V segment lost 0 bases and the J segment 2 bases; nucleotides outside the gene matches: 12. The CDR3 is made up of 17 amino acids. CDR1 is DFQATT, CDR2 SNEGSKA, per germline (reference sequence). This CDR3 is CSARDGRGGPLQETQYF. The CDR3 DNA reads TGCAGTGCTAGAGATGGGCGGGGAGGGCCACTACAAGAGACCCAGTACTTC.

Ten or more counts support this clone. The chain employs TRBV5-1 and TRBJ1-1; tentative D call: TRBD1 (6 bases). CDR1 SGHRS and CDR2 YFSETQ come from the germline V gene. V lost 5 bases to trimming and J lost 5 bases, with 13 bases between them. This CDR3 is built from 13 residues. The CDR3, as DNA: TGCGCCAGCAGTGTAACAGGGAGGACTGAAGCTTTCTTT. Translated, it gives CASSVTGRTEAFF.

Judged by abundance, this clone is medium-sized. The rearrangement joins TRBV27 to TRBJ1-2; tentative D call: TRBD1 (6 bases). The CDR3 has 11 amino acids. Germline V lookup: CDR1 MNHEY, CDR2 SMNVEV (reference sequence). Trimming removed 10 bases at V and 7 bases at J, with 13 bases between. The CDR3 nucleotides are TGTGCCACAGGGGCTATGGGTGGCTACACCTTC. This encodes CATGAMGGYTF.

In this sample, this clone turned up many times. This rearrangement joins TRBV29-1 to TRBJ2-3; D unresolved. The CDR3 has 13 amino acids. From germline, CDR1 is SQVTM and CDR2 ANQGSEA. Between the trimmed V and J ends, which lost 4 bases and 6 bases, there was a span of 14 bases. CDR3 in amino acids: CSVVDGPGDTQYF. The CDR3 nucleotides read TGCAGCGTTGTAGACGGCCCCGGGGATACGCAGTATTTT.

This clone is labeled medium-sized. CDR3 coding DNA: TGTGCCAGCAGCCAATACTACGAGCAGTACTTC. Translating it yields CASSQYYEQYF. The chain couples TRBV16 to TRBJ2-7; D not certain. Germline V CDR1 and CDR2: KGHSY, FQNENV. The CDR3 runs to 11 residues. Trimming pared 1 base from V and 3 bases from J, leaving 1 base between.

There are many counts of this clone. This chain links TRBV7-9 with TRBJ2-5; D possibly matches TRBD1 or TRBD2 (5 bases each). This CDR3 is built from 16 residues. Between the trimmed V and J ends, which lost 5 bases and 4 bases, there was a span of 20 bases. Germline V gene sequence: CDR1 SEHNR, CDR2 FQNEAQ (reference sequence). CDR3 loop: CASSPRAQGETETQYF. The CDR3, as DNA: TGTGCCAGCAGCCCAAGGGCGCAGGGAGAGACAGAGACCCAGTACTTC.

This clone has a count of ten or more. It may be a read error: a sequence one base away is much more abundant. V usage is TRBV12-3 or TRBV12-4 and J usage is TRBJ1-2; possible D gene TRBD1, 6 bases. CDR3 size: 13 residues. V was trimmed by 3 bases and J by 4 bases, leaving 9 bases between them. CDR3 amino acids: CASSLGASYGYTF. In nucleotides, the CDR3 is TGTGCCAGCAGTTTGGGGGCTAGCTATGGCTACACCTTC.

Points on this clone: It is unclear where the CDR3 begins or ends on the DNA, so no DNA is shown, and the CDR3 is as TCRdb lists it. The rearrangement links TRBV27 to TRBJ2-2. The CDR3 is 12 residues long, counting both termini. CDR1 and CDR2 from the germline V gene are MNHEY and SMNVEV (reference sequence). CDR3 protein: CASHAKPGSCFF.

By share of the sample, this clone is medium-sized. The chain recombines TRBV4-1 with TRBJ2-7, with 9 bases that match TRBD1. The germline gives CDR1 MGHRA, CDR2 YSYEKL. This CDR3 is built from 17 residues. V trimming: 0 bases; J trimming: 5 bases; junction bases outside the gene matches: 11. CDR3 protein: CASSQDQDRGRRHEQYF. CDR3 DNA: TGCGCCAGCAGCCAAGACCAGGACAGGGGAAGGAGGCACGAGCAGTACTTC.

Concerning this clone: A much larger clone is a single base away; this may be a read error. The sample carries other DNA sequences with the same CDR3. The chain couples TRBV5-1 to TRBJ2-5, with 10 bases identical to TRBD2. CDR1 is SGHRS, CDR2 YFSETQ, per germline. The CDR3 sequence is 17 residues long. CDR3 sequence: CASSLAASGGPKETQYF. CDR3 DNA sequence: TGTGCCAGCAGCTTGGCGGCTAGCGGGGGCCCTAAAGAGACCCAGTACTTC.

This clone was seen more than once but under ten times. This may be a read error: a much more frequent sequence differs by one nucleotide. The CDR3 does not end in the conserved phenylalanine or tryptophan, so this is likely a read error. V gene TRBV5-6 combines with J gene TRBJ2-1; TRBD1 matches 10 bases. The CDR3 consists of 15 residues. Germline assignment: CDR1 SGHDT and CDR2 YYEEEE. V lost 5 bases and J lost 5; bases outside the gene matches: 7. CDR3 amino acids: CASRRRDRGNNEQFL. CDR3 nucleotide sequence: TGTGCCAGCAGGCGCCGGGACAGGGGTAACAATGAGCAGTTCCTC.

This chain links TRBV7-9 with TRBJ2-5; TRBD2 matches 8 bases. With V trimmed by 1 base and J by 7 bases, 14 bases remained unmatched. Germline V lookup: CDR1 SEHNR, CDR2 FQNEAQ (reference sequence). This CDR3 is 17 amino acids long. The CDR3 nucleotides are TGTGCCAGCAGCTTAGGCCGGGAGGGGAGCAACTCCAGGACCCAGTACTTC. This gives the protein CASSLGREGSNSRTQYF. The full variable domain, with the rest looked up from reference TRBV7-9 and TRBJ2-5, is DTGVSQNPRHKITKRGQNVTFRCDPISEHNRLYWYRQTLGQGPEFLTYFQNEAQLEKSRLLSDRFSAERPKGSFSTLEIQRTEQGDSAMYLCASSLGREGSNSRTQYFGPGTRLLVL.

This clone qualifies as medium-sized. The same CDR3 is also encoded by other DNA sequences in this sample. This chain uses TRBV12-3 or TRBV12-4 with TRBJ1-5, with a possible D match to TRBD1 (5 bases). V lost 7 bases and J 3 bases, leaving 13 bases between the germline ends. This CDR3 contains 14 residues. CDR3 sequence (DNA): TGTGCCAGCACCCTTGGGGCAGACAATCAGCCCCAGCATTTT. This sequence encodes CASTLGADNQPQHF.

This clone has a count of ten or more. V gene TRBV9 combines with J gene TRBJ2-7, with a weak D call TRBD2 (5 bases). V lost 4 bases to trimming and J lost 7 bases, with 15 bases between them. The CDR3 extends over 13 amino acids. Germline V gene lookup returns CDR1 SGDLS and CDR2 YYNGEE. As DNA, the CDR3 is TGTGCCAGCAGCAACGGGATCCGGGAAGAGCAGTACTTC. It yields the protein CASSNGIREEQYF.

This clone occurred many times. The chain employs TRBV2 and TRBJ2-5; 8 bases are a match to TRBD1. The germline CDR1 and CDR2 sequences are SNHLY and FYNNEI. V dropped 5 bases and J dropped 3; count of bases not matched to a gene: 8. The CDR3 has 15 residues. The CDR3 protein is CASSSDYRGKETQYF. In DNA form, the CDR3 reads TGTGCCAGCAGTTCGGACTACAGGGGGAAAGAGACCCAGTACTTC.